These 28 T cell receptor beta chains share one sample of origin, sequenced in a study of CD8 T cells in Susac syndrome. RNA, at roughly 0.5 to 1 ug, was reverse transcribed with random hexamers. Using its own MiXCR run on the immunoSEQ multiplex PCR reads, TCRdb lists one record per CDR3 protein. The sample records about 300,000 distinct CDR3 sequences, about 82% being singletons. The sequencing sample was made of CD8+ T cells from PBMCs. These receptors all stem from a human donor with multiple sclerosis.

The gene calls are TRBV6-1 and TRBJ2-1; weak D call: TRBD2 (5 bases). Per the germline V gene, CDR1 is MNHNS and CDR2 is SASEGT. The CDR3 has 16 amino acids. Trimming removed 6 bases from V and 0 bases from J, with 15 bases in between. The CDR3 loop reads CASRPFSVSSYNEQFF. Written as DNA, the CDR3 is TGTGCCAGCAGGCCCTTTAGCGTCAGCTCCTACAATGAGCAGTTCTTC.

The chain uses TRBV29-1 and TRBJ1-1, with no clear D. V shed 6 bases and J shed 0 bases, with 8 bases lying between them. The germline CDR1 and CDR2 sequences are SQVTM and ANQGSEA. The CDR3 length is 12 residues. The CDR3 DNA sequence: TGCAGCGTGACGATTATGAACACTGAAGCTTTCTTT. It yields the protein CSVTIMNTEAFF.

This clonotype was detected once. Here the CDR3 reads CASSDGLAAYEQYF. The DNA for the CDR3 is TGTGCCAGCAGCGACGGACTAGCAGCCTACGAGCAGTACTTC. The V call is TRBV6-2 or TRBV6-3, the J call TRBJ2-7; the match to TRBD2 covers 8 bases. This CDR3 has 14 residues. J gave up 2 bases and V 6 bases, and 6 bases lay outside the gene matches. The germline V gene encodes CDR1 MNHEY and CDR2 SVGEGT.

The V gene is TRBV28, the J gene TRBJ2-2; possible D gene TRBD1, 7 bases. The CDR3 sequence is 14 residues long. Germline lookup yields CDR1 MDHEN and CDR2 SYDVKM. The V end lost 2 bases, the J end lost 6 bases, and 10 bases lay between the germline ends. The CDR3 protein is CASSLAGGSGELFF. DNA of the CDR3: TGTGCCAGCAGTTTAGCAGGGGGGTCCGGGGAGCTGTTTTTT.

The chain combines TRBV19 with TRBJ1-3, with D uncertain. V dropped 8 bases and J dropped 1 base, with 15 bases sitting between them. CDR3 length equals 15 residues. Germline assignment: CDR1 LNHDA and CDR2 SQIVND (reference sequence). This CDR3 reads CASWERNFSGNTIYF. CDR3 nucleotide sequence: TGTGCCAGTTGGGAGAGGAATTTTTCTGGAAACACCATATATTTT.

In this sample, this clonotype turned up once. The rearrangement joins TRBV29-1 to TRBJ2-1; no reliable D call. V was shortened by 7 bases and J by 0 bases, with 10 bases between the two germline ends. The germline V gene has CDR1 SQVTM and CDR2 ANQGSEA. CDR3 length equals 13 residues. CDR3 in amino acids: CSGVLSSYNEQFF. The CDR3 DNA reads as TGCAGCGGCGTGTTAAGCTCCTACAATGAGCAGTTCTTC.

V gene TRBV27 combines with J gene TRBJ1-4; 9 bases align to TRBD1. V was pared by 5 bases and J by 8 bases, with 18 bases of the junction left unmatched. CDR1 MNHEY and CDR2 SMNVEV come from the germline V gene (reference sequence). The CDR3 spans 18 residues. The CDR3 region is CASSPQHPDRGFEEKLFF. CDR3 nucleotides: TGTGCCAGCAGTCCGCAACATCCGGACAGGGGCTTTGAGGAAAAACTGTTTTTT.

The chain carries TRBV27 and TRBJ1-6; no reliable D call. This CDR3 is 14 amino acids long. Germline values: CDR1 MNHEY, CDR2 SMNVEV (reference sequence). Trimming took off 0 bases at V and 14 bases at J, with 14 bases between the two ends. CDR3 nucleotides: TGTGCCAGCAGTTTATCTGGGCGCTTTTTAACCCTCCACTTT. Translating it yields CASSLSGRFLTLHF.

The V and J genes are TRBV19 and TRBJ2-1, with TRBD2 as a possible D gene (5 bases). The V gene's germline CDR1 is LNHDA and CDR2 SQIVND (reference sequence). The CDR3 runs to 15 residues. V lost 4 bases and J 3 bases, leaving 13 bases between the germline ends. As DNA, the CDR3 is TGTGCCAGTAGTACCTCGTCTAGCCACTACAATGAGCAGTTCTTC. Amino acids: CASSTSSSHYNEQFF.

V and J are TRBV27 and TRBJ2-7; maybe TRBD2 (6 bases). CDR1 is MNHEY, CDR2 SMNVEV, per germline (reference sequence). The CDR3 is 13 amino acids. The V and J ends lost 3 bases and 9 bases respectively, with 15 bases between them. CDR3 protein: CASSFVAGRGQYF. The CDR3 DNA is TGTGCCAGCAGTTTCGTAGCCGGGCGGGGGCAGTACTTC.

This clonotype has a single count. The rearrangement uses TRBV5-4 and TRBJ2-1; weak D call: TRBD2 (5 bases). The CDR3 runs 16 residues. The V and J ends lost 0 bases and 0 bases respectively, with 10 bases between them. Germline lookup yields CDR1 SGHNT and CDR2 YYREEE (reference sequence). CDR3 in DNA: TGTGCCAGCAGCTTGGTAGCGCCGAGCTCCTACAATGAGCAGTTCTTC. Residues: CASSLVAPSSYNEQFF. Together with reference TRBV5-4 and TRBJ2-1, the CDR3 gives the full variable domain: ETGVTQSPTHLIKTRGQQVTLRCSSQSGHNTVSWYQQALGQGPQFIFQYYREEENGRGNFPPRFSGLQFPNYSSELNVNALELDDSALYLCASSLVAPSSYNEQFFGPGTRLTVL.

The chain carries TRBV6-1 and TRBJ2-5, with D uncertain. The ends were cut back, 0 bases at V and 5 bases at J, with 13 bases in the middle. The CDR3 consists of 15 residues. Per germline, CDR1 MNHNS and CDR2 SASEGT. CDR3 in amino acids: CASSEAARFGETQYF. DNA of the CDR3: TGTGCCAGCAGTGAAGCTGCCCGGTTCGGGGAGACCCAGTACTTC.

V gene TRBV5-6 combines with J gene TRBJ1-1, with no clear D. Germline V CDR1 and CDR2: SGHDT, YYEEEE. Between the trimmed V and J ends, which lost 0 bases and 6 bases, there was a span of 9 bases. The CDR3 spans 13 residues. CDR3 bases: TGTGCCAGCAGCTTGGGGCTAGACCCTGAAGCTTTCTTT. Translation: CASSLGLDPEAFF.

The chain recombines TRBV7-9 with TRBJ2-7; 15 nucleotides align to TRBD2. CDR1 and CDR2 from the germline V gene are SEHNR and FQNEAQ (reference sequence). J was trimmed by 5 bases and V by 5 bases; bases with no gene match: 13. The CDR3 sequence is 18 residues long. CDR3 DNA sequence: TGTGCCAGCAGCGAACCCCAAGGGACTAGCGGGAGGTTCGACGAGCAGTACTTC. Its translation is CASSEPQGTSGRFDEQYF.

The chain links TRBV20-1 to TRBJ1-5; D uncertain. The CDR3 consists of 15 residues. Germline V lookup: CDR1 DFQATT, CDR2 SNEGSKA (reference sequence). The germline V and J ends were trimmed by 8 bases and 3 bases, with 20 bases remaining between them. The CDR3 protein is CSQYGPGRFNQPQHF. CDR3 coding DNA: TGCAGTCAATATGGGCCCGGGCGATTCAATCAGCCCCAGCATTTT.

This clonotype showed up just once. V is TRBV11-2 and J is TRBJ2-1; 11 bases align to TRBD2. Germline values: CDR1 SGHAT, CDR2 FQNNGV. This CDR3 region has 18 residues. V lost 3 bases, J lost 5 bases, and 12 bases stayed unmatched. The CDR3 nucleotides read TGTGCCAGCAGCTTCAATTCGGCTAGCGGGAGGAGAGACAATGAGCAGTTCTTC. Protein: CASSFNSASGRRDNEQFF.

This clonotype has just a few counts. The V and J genes are TRBV6-1 and TRBJ2-1; D is tentatively TRBD1 or TRBD2 (5 bases each). The CDR3 has 14 amino acids. V lost 7 bases and J lost 9, with 19 bases in between. CDR1 and CDR2 from the germline V gene are MNHNS and SASEGT. CDR3 DNA: TGTGCCAGCACCCTAACGGGGCCACCGGGTGAGCAGTTCTTC. It encodes CASTLTGPPGEQFF.

The rearrangement joins TRBV4-3 to TRBJ1-5; tentatively, D is TRBD1 (5 bases). Trimming cost V 0 bases and J 2 bases, with 11 bases left between them. The CDR3 sequence is 16 residues long. Per the germline V gene, CDR1 is LGHNA and CDR2 is YSLEER. The chain's CDR3 is CASSQDLGTRNQPQHF. The CDR3 DNA reads TGCGCCAGCAGCCAAGATCTAGGGACGCGCAATCAGCCCCAGCATTTT.

J is TRBJ1-1 and V is TRBV9; D not certain. The V end lost 2 bases, the J end lost 1 base, and 9 bases lay between the germline ends. The CDR3 is 14 amino acids. Germline CDR1 is SGDLS and CDR2 is YYNGEE. CDR3 in amino acids: CASSVWAQNTEAFF. In nucleotides, the CDR3 is TGTGCCAGCAGCGTGTGGGCCCAGAACACTGAAGCTTTCTTT.

V usage is TRBV28 and J usage is TRBJ2-1; 7 nucleotides match TRBD2. With 2 bases clipped from V and 3 bases from J, the junction kept 7 bases outside the gene matches. Germline CDR1 and CDR2: MDHEN and SYDVKM. The CDR3 has 16 residues. The CDR3 spells CASSLTGGLFYNEQFF. DNA for the CDR3: TGTGCCAGCAGTTTAACGGGAGGACTATTCTACAATGAGCAGTTCTTC.

The chain combines TRBV13 with TRBJ2-7, with D perhaps matching TRBD2 (6 bases). This CDR3 spans 14 amino acids. From germline, CDR1 is PRHDT and CDR2 FYEKMQ (reference sequence). The V and J ends lost 4 bases and 7 bases respectively, with 17 bases between them. In DNA, the CDR3 is TGTGCCAGCAGCTCGATTACCGGGGCGGGAGAGCAGTACTTC. This codes for CASSSITGAGEQYF.

CDR3 protein: CASSLVAATDTQYF. CDR3 nucleotides: TGTGCCAGCAGTTTGGTAGCTGCCACAGATACGCAGTATTTT. The chain uses TRBV12-3 or TRBV12-4 and TRBJ2-3; D uncertain. V was shortened by 3 bases and J by 2 bases, with 9 bases between the two germline ends. The CDR3 is 14 residues long.

The V gene is TRBV19, the J gene TRBJ2-1; 9 bases match TRBD2. Germline values: CDR1 LNHDA, CDR2 SQIVND (reference sequence). The CDR3 consists of 18 residues. V was clipped by 1 base and J by 2 bases; unmatched bases: 9. CDR3 protein: CASSIAPPGGGAYNEQFF. The CDR3 DNA follows: TGTGCCAGTAGTATAGCCCCCCCGGGCGGGGGGGCCTACAATGAGCAGTTCTTC.

A few counts support this clonotype. V and J are TRBV6-1 and TRBJ1-2; a possible D gene is TRBD1 (5 bases). This CDR3 comprises 17 residues. Germline-derived CDR1 and CDR2 are MNHNS and SASEGT. Trimming shortened V by 6 bases and J by 0 bases, and 20 bases separated the two germline ends. The CDR3 DNA reads as TGTGCCAGCAGGCAACTGACAGCAGACCCTTCTAACTATGGCTACACCTTC. It translates to CASRQLTADPSNYGYTF.

This rearrangement joins TRBV27 to TRBJ1-1; D is unclear. Germline-derived CDR1 and CDR2 are MNHEY and SMNVEV (reference sequence). V was trimmed by 1 base and J by 1 base, leaving 10 bases between them. This CDR3 is 15 amino acids long. This CDR3 is CASSLFITGNTEAFF. For the CDR3, the DNA is TGTGCCAGCAGTTTATTTATCACTGGGAACACTGAAGCTTTCTTT.

The chain has TRBV30 and TRBJ2-1, with D tentatively TRBD1 (5 bases). The ends were cut back, 2 bases at V and 8 bases at J, with 10 bases in the middle. Germline-derived CDR1 and CDR2 are GTSNPN and SVGIG (reference sequence). This CDR3 has 12 amino acids. For the CDR3, the DNA is TGTGCCTGGAGTATTACAGGCGATGAGCAGTTCTTC. This codes for CAWSITGDEQFF. The full variable domain, rest sourced from reference TRBV30 and TRBJ2-1, is SQTIHQWPATLVQPVGSPLSLECTVEGTSNPNLYWYRQAAGRGLQLLFYSVGIGQISSEVPQNLSASRPQDRQFILSSKKLLLSDSGFYLCAWSITGDEQFFGPGTRLTVL.

This chain links TRBV11-2 with TRBJ2-5; D remains ambiguous. The CDR3 has 14 residues. The V and J ends lost 2 bases and 2 bases respectively, with 9 bases between them. Per germline, CDR1 SGHAT and CDR2 FQNNGV. The CDR3 coding sequence is TGTGCCAGCAGCTTAATGATGCAGCAAGAGACCCAGTACTTC. This codes for CASSLMMQQETQYF.

V usage is TRBV11-2 and J usage is TRBJ1-1; D uncertain. Trimming left V 1 base short and J 6 bases short, with 9 bases between. Germline CDR1 reads SGHAT; CDR2 reads FQNNGV. This CDR3 has 13 residues. In DNA, the CDR3 is TGTGCCAGCAGCTTAGGTATGGGCGCTGAAGCTTTCTTT. Translation gives CASSLGMGAEAFF.